This TCR beta chain was found in a study of glioma-infiltrating T cells after dendritic cell vaccination. Profiling relied on immunoSEQ multiplex PCR, and the TCRdb table lists in-frame clones only, not all of them. The top ten hold around 3% of the sample, which has 20,000 or so clones, 89% seen once. Stated time point: after dendritic cell vaccination, including at tumor progression/relapse. The CDR3 spans 14 residues. In germline, CDR1 is LNHDA, CDR2 SQIVND (reference sequence). V was trimmed by 7 bases and J by 7 bases, leaving 17 bases between them. This clonotype was sampled from a human donor with glioblastoma. Material: blood, obtained after dendritic cell vaccination. J is TRBJ1-5 and V is TRBV19; D call uncertain. CDR3 residues: CASTHGLGRQPQHF. In DNA form, the CDR3 reads TGTGCCAGTACCCACGGGTTGGGGAGGCAGCCCCAGCATTTT.